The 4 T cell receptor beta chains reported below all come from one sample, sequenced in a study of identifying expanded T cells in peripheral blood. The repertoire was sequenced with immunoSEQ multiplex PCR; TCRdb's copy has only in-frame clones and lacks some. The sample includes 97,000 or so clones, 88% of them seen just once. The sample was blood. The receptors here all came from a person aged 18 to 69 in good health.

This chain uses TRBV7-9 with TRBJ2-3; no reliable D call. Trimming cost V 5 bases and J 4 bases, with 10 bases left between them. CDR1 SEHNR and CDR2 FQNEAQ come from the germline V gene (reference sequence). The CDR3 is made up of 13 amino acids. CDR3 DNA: TGTGCCAGCAGCCTGATCGGGTCAGATACGCAGTATTTT. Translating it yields CASSLIGSDTQYF. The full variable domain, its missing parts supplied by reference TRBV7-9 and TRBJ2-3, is DTGVSQNPRHKITKRGQNVTFRCDPISEHNRLYWYRQTLGQGPEFLTYFQNEAQLEKSRLLSDRFSAERPKGSFSTLEIQRTEQGDSAMYLCASSLIGSDTQYFGPGTRLTVL.

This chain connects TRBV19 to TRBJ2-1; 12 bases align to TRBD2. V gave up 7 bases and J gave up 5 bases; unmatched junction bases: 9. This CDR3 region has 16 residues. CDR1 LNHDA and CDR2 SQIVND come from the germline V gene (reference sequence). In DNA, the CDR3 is TGTGCCAGTACCTCTAGCGGGAGGGCTCCTCACAATGAGCAGTTCTTC. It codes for CASTSSGRAPHNEQFF.

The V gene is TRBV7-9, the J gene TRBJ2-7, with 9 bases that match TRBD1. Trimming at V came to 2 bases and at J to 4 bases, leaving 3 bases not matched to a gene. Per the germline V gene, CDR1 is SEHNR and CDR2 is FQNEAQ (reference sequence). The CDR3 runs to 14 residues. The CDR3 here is CASSLPGQGYEQYF. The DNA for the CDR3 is TGTGCCAGCAGCTTACCGGGACAGGGTTACGAGCAGTACTTC. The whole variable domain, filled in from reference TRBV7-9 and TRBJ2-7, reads DTGVSQNPRHKITKRGQNVTFRCDPISEHNRLYWYRQTLGQGPEFLTYFQNEAQLEKSRLLSDRFSAERPKGSFSTLEIQRTEQGDSAMYLCASSLPGQGYEQYFGPGTRLTVT.

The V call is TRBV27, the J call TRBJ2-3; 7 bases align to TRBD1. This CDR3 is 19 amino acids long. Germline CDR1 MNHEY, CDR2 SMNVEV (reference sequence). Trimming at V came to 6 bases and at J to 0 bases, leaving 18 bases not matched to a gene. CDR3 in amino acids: CASRTGTVLVGVSTDTQYF. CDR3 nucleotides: TGTGCCAGCAGGACCGGGACAGTCCTTGTAGGGGTTAGCACAGATACGCAGTATTTT.